Each of the 15 T cell receptor beta chains below was sequenced from the same sample in a study of CD8 T cells in Susac syndrome. Roughly 0.45 to 1 ug RNA was reverse transcribed with random hexamers. TCRdb re-derived calls from the immunoSEQ multiplex PCR reads in MiXCR, one entry per CDR3 protein. The top ten clones hold roughly 0.094% of a sample with 100,000 to 150,000 distinct CDR3 sequences, 93% of them seen once. Sequencing input: CD4+ T cells from PBMCs. The receptors were sampled from a human donor with multiple sclerosis.

V and J are TRBV4-3 and TRBJ2-5; a weak D match, TRBD1 (6 bases). Between the trimmed V and J ends, which lost 3 bases and 4 bases, there was a span of 15 bases. The CDR3 runs to 15 residues. The germline CDR1 and CDR2 sequences are LGHNA and YSLEER. CDR3 bases: TGCGCCAGCAGCCACTCGTCTTGGGGGCGAGAGACCCAGTACTTC. This codes for CASSHSSWGRETQYF.

This chain uses TRBV2 with TRBJ2-1, with D unresolved. V gave up 4 bases and J gave up 10 bases, with 26 bases separating them. In germline, CDR1 is SNHLY, CDR2 FYNNEI. The CDR3 is 17 residues long. CDR3 sequence: CASSVLRGRALQWEQFF. The CDR3 nucleotides are TGTGCCAGCAGTGTCCTCCGAGGCAGAGCCCTACAATGGGAGCAGTTCTTC.

This chain joins TRBV19 and TRBJ1-1; 8 positions agree with TRBD1. CDR1 and CDR2 (germline): LNHDA, SQIVND (reference sequence). The CDR3 is made up of 14 amino acids. J was trimmed by 4 bases and V by 4 bases; bases with no gene match: 5. The CDR3 coding sequence is TGTGCCAGTAGTAAGGAAACAGGGGGCACTGAAGCTTTCTTT. This gives the protein CASSKETGGTEAFF.

This rearrangement joins TRBV20-1 to TRBJ1-2, with D possibly TRBD1 on 5 matching bases. Trimming removed 3 bases at V and 7 bases at J, with 15 bases between. CDR1 is DFQATT and CDR2 is SNEGSKA in the germline V gene (reference sequence). The CDR3 is made up of 13 amino acids. The CDR3 DNA is TGCAGTGCTAGGGCGGGGACTGTTGGTGGCTACACCTTC. It codes for CSARAGTVGGYTF.

The chain uses TRBV27 and TRBJ1-2; 8 bases fit TRBD1. V trimming: 3 bases; J trimming: 4 bases; junction bases outside the gene matches: 7. The CDR3 is made up of 15 amino acids. Germline CDR1 MNHEY, CDR2 SMNVEV (reference sequence). CDR3 DNA: TGTGCCAGCAGTTTCATGGACAGGGACGTCTATGGCTACACCTTC. It codes for CASSFMDRDVYGYTF.

The rearrangement joins TRBV4-3 to TRBJ2-7; TRBD1 agrees at 12 bases. This CDR3 has 14 amino acids. The junction had 4 bases not matched to a gene; V was cut back by 4 bases and J by 6 bases. Germline lookup yields CDR1 LGHNA and CDR2 YSLEER. CDR3 nucleotide sequence: TGCGCCAGCAGCCCCGGGACAGGGGGCAGCGAGCAGTACTTC. Encoded protein: CASSPGTGGSEQYF.

This sequence joins TRBV3-1 and TRBJ2-5; 9 bases agree with TRBD2. The CDR3 loop spans 14 amino acids. V was pared by 2 bases and J by 3 bases, with 1 base of the junction left unmatched. The germline V gene has CDR1 LGHDT and CDR2 YNNKEL (reference sequence). The CDR3 DNA follows: TGTGCCAGCAGCCAACTAGCGGGGAAAGAGACCCAGTACTTC. This translates into CASSQLAGKETQYF.

This chain connects TRBV7-2 to TRBJ1-1; D is uncertain. From germline, CDR1 is SGHTA and CDR2 FQGNSA. V was trimmed by 5 bases and J by 7 bases, leaving 14 bases between them. This CDR3 is built from 13 residues. In nucleotides, the CDR3 is TGTGCCAGCAGCCCAAGACTAATTAATGAAGCTTTCTTT. Amino acids: CASSPRLINEAFF.

This clonotype was observed once. V usage is TRBV4-3 and J usage is TRBJ2-3, with 11 positions matching TRBD2. The CDR3 loop spans 16 amino acids. Trimming at V came to 3 bases and at J to 4 bases, leaving 6 bases not matched to a gene. Germline assignment: CDR1 LGHNA and CDR2 YSLEER. The CDR3 reads CASSQGLAGGPDTQYF. DNA for the CDR3: TGCGCCAGCAGCCAGGGCCTAGCGGGGGGCCCAGATACGCAGTATTTT.

The V call is TRBV27, the J call TRBJ2-5; D remains unclear. Germline values: CDR1 MNHEY, CDR2 SMNVEV (reference sequence). V lost 6 bases and J lost 5, with 13 bases in between. The CDR3 totals 13 residues. CDR3 protein: CASRPLSTETQYF. The CDR3 DNA reads TGTGCCAGCAGACCACTTTCCACGGAGACCCAGTACTTC.

V usage is TRBV20-1 and J usage is TRBJ2-1; 10 bases are a match to TRBD2. This CDR3 region has 15 residues. The V gene's germline CDR1 is DFQATT and CDR2 SNEGSKA (reference sequence). Germline trimming cut 2 bases from V and 6 bases from J; bases unmatched to any gene: 7. The CDR3 bases are TGCAGTGCTAGAAGAACTAGCGGGGTGACCAATGAGCAGTTCTTC. Amino acid sequence: CSARRTSGVTNEQFF.

The chain recombines TRBV7-2 with TRBJ2-5; D gene uncertain. V lost 5 bases and J lost 4, with 26 bases in between. The CDR3 is made up of 18 amino acids. The V gene's germline CDR1 is SGHTA and CDR2 FQGNSA. The CDR3 region is CASSRLNPHFSQRETQYF. For the CDR3, the DNA is TGTGCCAGCAGCCGACTGAACCCCCACTTCAGCCAGCGAGAGACCCAGTACTTC.

This rearrangement joins TRBV19 to TRBJ2-1; possible D gene TRBD2, 6 bases. Trimming shortened V by 5 bases and J by 5 bases, and 19 bases separated the two germline ends. Germline V gene lookup returns CDR1 LNHDA and CDR2 SQIVND (reference sequence). The CDR3 runs to 16 residues. CDR3 DNA: TGTGCCAGTAGTCTGAACCCGGCAGGAGGGGACAATGAGCAGTTCTTC. This encodes CASSLNPAGGDNEQFF. Full variable domain (remainder filled in from reference TRBV19 and TRBJ2-1): DGGITQSPKYLFRKEGQNVTLSCEQNLNHDAMYWYRQDPGQGLRLIYYSQIVNDFQKGDIAEGYSVSREKKESFPLTVTSAQKNPTAFYLCASSLNPAGGDNEQFFGPGTRLTVL.

This clonotype was observed a single time. The CDR3 nucleotides read TGCAGCGCACGACACGGCTCCCAAGGAAACACCATATATTTT. Translation gives CSARHGSQGNTIYF. The chain links TRBV29-1 to TRBJ1-3; D is unclear. Germline assignment: CDR1 SQVTM and CDR2 ANQGSEA. The CDR3 runs to 14 residues. Trimming took off 7 bases at V and 4 bases at J, with 17 bases between the two ends.

The chain joins TRBV3-1 to TRBJ2-7, with D perhaps matching TRBD1 or TRBD2 (5 bases each). With 0 bases removed from V and 7 bases from J, the gap between germline ends came to 19 bases. The CDR3 is 16 residues long. Germline values: CDR1 LGHDT, CDR2 YNNKEL (reference sequence). The CDR3 sequence is CASSQDDRQFSGEQYF. The CDR3 nucleotides read TGTGCCAGCAGCCAAGATGACAGACAATTCTCGGGGGAGCAGTACTTC.